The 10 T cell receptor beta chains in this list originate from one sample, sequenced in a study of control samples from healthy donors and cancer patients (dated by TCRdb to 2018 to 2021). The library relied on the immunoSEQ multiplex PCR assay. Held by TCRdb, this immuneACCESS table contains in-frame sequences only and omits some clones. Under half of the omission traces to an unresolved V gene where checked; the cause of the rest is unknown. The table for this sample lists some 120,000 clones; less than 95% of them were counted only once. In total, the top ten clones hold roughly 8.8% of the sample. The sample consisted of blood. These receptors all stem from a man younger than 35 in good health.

CDR3 coding DNA: TGTGCCACCAGCAAAGACAGGGCGATTAATTCACCCCTCCACTTT. It yields the protein CATSKDRAINSPLHF. The chain recombines TRBV15 with TRBJ1-6, with 7 nucleotides matching TRBD1. The germline V gene encodes CDR1 LNHNV and CDR2 YYDKDF (reference sequence). The CDR3 is made up of 15 amino acids. J gave up 6 bases and V 4 bases, and 6 bases lay outside the gene matches.

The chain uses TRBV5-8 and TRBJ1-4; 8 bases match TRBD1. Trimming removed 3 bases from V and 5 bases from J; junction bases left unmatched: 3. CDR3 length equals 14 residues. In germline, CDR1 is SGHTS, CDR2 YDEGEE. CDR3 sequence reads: CASSWDRINEKLFF. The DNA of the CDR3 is TGTGCCAGCAGCTGGGACAGGATCAATGAAAAACTGTTTTTT.

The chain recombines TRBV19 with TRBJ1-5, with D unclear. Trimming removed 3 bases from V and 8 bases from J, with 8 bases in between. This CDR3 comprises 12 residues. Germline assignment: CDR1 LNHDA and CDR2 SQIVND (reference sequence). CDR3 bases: TGTGCCAGTAGTATTTACGAGGAGCCCCAGCATTTT. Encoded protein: CASSIYEEPQHF.

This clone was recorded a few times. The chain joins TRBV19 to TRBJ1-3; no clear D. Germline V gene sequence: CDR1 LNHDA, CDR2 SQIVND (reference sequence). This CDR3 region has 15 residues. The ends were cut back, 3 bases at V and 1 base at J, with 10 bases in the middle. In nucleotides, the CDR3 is TGTGCCAGTAGTATTGCAGTAACTTCTGGAAACACCATATATTTT. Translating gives CASSIAVTSGNTIYF.

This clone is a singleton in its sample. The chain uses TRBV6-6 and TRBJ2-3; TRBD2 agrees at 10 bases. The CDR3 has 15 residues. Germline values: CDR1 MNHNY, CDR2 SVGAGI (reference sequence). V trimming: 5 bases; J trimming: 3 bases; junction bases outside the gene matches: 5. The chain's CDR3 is CASSPQRGGTDTQYF. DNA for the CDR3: TGTGCCAGCAGTCCCCAGCGGGGGGGAACAGATACGCAGTATTTT.

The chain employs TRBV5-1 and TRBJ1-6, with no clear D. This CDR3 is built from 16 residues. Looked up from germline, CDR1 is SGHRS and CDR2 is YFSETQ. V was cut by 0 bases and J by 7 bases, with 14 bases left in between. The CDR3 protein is CASSLGADWRNSPLHF. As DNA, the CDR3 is TGCGCCAGCAGCTTGGGCGCAGACTGGAGGAATTCACCCCTCCACTTT.

Here the CDR3 reads CASSLVQGDEQYF. CDR3 DNA: TGTGCCAGCAGCTTAGTACAGGGGGACGAGCAGTACTTC. The V gene is TRBV7-3, the J gene TRBJ2-7; 8 positions agree with TRBD1. From germline, CDR1 is SGHTA and CDR2 FQGTGA. The CDR3 has 13 amino acids. Losses at the gene ends were 2 bases for V and 5 bases for J; bases not matched to a gene: 2.

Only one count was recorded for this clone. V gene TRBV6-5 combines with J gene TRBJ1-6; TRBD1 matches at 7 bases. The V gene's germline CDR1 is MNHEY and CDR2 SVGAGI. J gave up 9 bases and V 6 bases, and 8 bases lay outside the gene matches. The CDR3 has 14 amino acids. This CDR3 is CASSLTGAGSPLHF. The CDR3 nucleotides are TGTGCCAGCAGCCTCACAGGGGCGGGTTCACCCCTCCACTTT.

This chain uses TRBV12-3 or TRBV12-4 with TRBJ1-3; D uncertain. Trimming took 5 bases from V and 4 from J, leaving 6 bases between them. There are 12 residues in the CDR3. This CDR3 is CASSMAGNTIYF. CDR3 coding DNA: TGTGCCAGCAGTATGGCAGGAAACACCATATATTTT.

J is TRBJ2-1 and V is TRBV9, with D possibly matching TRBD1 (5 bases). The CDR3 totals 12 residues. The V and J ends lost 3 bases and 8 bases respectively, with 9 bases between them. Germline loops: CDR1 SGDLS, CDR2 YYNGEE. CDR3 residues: CASSDQGYEQFF. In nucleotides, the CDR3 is TGTGCCAGCAGCGATCAGGGCTATGAGCAGTTCTTC.